This TCR beta chain appears in the sequencing data of a study of somatic mutations in cytotoxic T cells in rheumatoid arthritis. Background on the study: Patient blood (roughly 30 ml EDTA) was drawn right after diagnosis, before any treatment. Using a FACSAria II or Sony SH800, a portion of the V beta antibody-stained T-cell populations were flow-sorted at nearly 100% purity, and among those populations were V beta1+ cells that were then sequenced for TCRB. Study-level points and caveats: No age-related increase in CD8+ clonality was seen in healthy controls, but one was seen in rheumatoid arthritis patients.

As concerns this clone: Its antigen is currently unknown.

Magnetic beads with positive selection isolated CD4+ and CD8+ fractions, whose purity was verified by flow cytometry. Germline trimming cut 3 bases from V and 5 bases from J; bases unmatched to any gene: 12. The CDR3 spans 17 residues. Germline-derived CDR1 and CDR2 are LNHDA and SQIVND (reference sequence). The assay was immunoSEQ multiplex PCR, and TCRdb's table has in-frame clones only and misses some. The repertoire includes 5,500 to 7,000 clones, around 80% of them detected once, and about 5% sits in the top ten. This receptor was obtained from an adult with rheumatoid arthritis. This chain connects TRBV19 to TRBJ2-3; 9 bases agree with TRBD2. The sequenced sample consisted of CD8+ T cells sorted from blood. As DNA, the CDR3 is TGTGCCAGTAGTATCGGTAGGCGGGAGGGCCGGGGAGATACGCAGTATTTT. This encodes CASSIGRREGRGDTQYF. Looking up the rest from reference TRBV19 and TRBJ2-3 gives the full variable domain: DGGITQSPKYLFRKEGQNVTLSCEQNLNHDAMYWYRQDPGQGLRLIYYSQIVNDFQKGDIAEGYSVSREKKESFPLTVTSAQKNPTAFYLCASSIGRREGRGDTQYFGPGTRLTVL.